The 2 T cell receptor beta chains below come from one sample, sequenced in a study of blood T cells in healthy people across ages. A second PCR, run for about 6 to 12 cycles, used a sample-barcoded 5' primer plus a J-beta primer mix. TCRdb processed the 5' RACE reads anew with MiXCR; each CDR3 protein has one entry. Of around 900,000 distinct CDR3 sequences listed, 29% are singletons. The sequencing input was blood. These receptors all stem from a woman of 80 years or more in good health.

Here the CDR3 DNA reads TGTGCCAGCACACCGGGACAACACTATGGCTACACCTTC. Translated: CASTPGQHYGYTF. This chain links TRBV28 with TRBJ1-2, with D perhaps matching TRBD1 (6 bases). This CDR3 contains 13 residues. Trimming stripped 7 bases from V and 3 bases from J, with 12 bases between. Germline lookup yields CDR1 MDHEN and CDR2 SYDVKM.

There are a few counts of this clonotype. CDR3 sequence: CASSLRTAGNEKLFF. CDR3 nucleotides: TGTGCCAGCAGCCTACGGACGGCTGGGAATGAAAAACTGTTTTTT. V and J are TRBV7-2 and TRBJ1-4, with D unresolved. The CDR3 consists of 15 residues. V dropped 5 bases and J dropped 5 bases, with 15 bases sitting between them. Germline V gene data show CDR1 as SGHTA and CDR2 as FQGNSA.